These T cell receptor beta chains were read from a single sample in a study of cytomegalovirus exposure and HLA in healthy donors. The method was immunoSEQ multiplex PCR; TCRdb's version includes in-frame clones alone and lacks a portion of them. Here the sample spans about 98,000 clones, around 80% being singletons. The sample comprised PBMCs. All receptors come from a man between 60 and 75 years old in good health and CMV-seropositive. CDR3s include the opening cysteine and the closing phenylalanine or tryptophan. The D gene is left open where the match is weak. The listing skips clone size in some rows; elsewhere it reads once, few, many or a size class.

v_gene: TRBV6-5
d_gene: .
j_gene: TRBJ2-3
abundance: few
CDR3aa: CASSWAGLGTDTQYF
CDR3nt: TGTGCCAGCAGTTGGGCGGGGCTAGGCACAGATACGCAGTATTTT

v_gene: TRBV9
d_gene: TRBD1
j_gene: TRBJ2-2
abundance: .
CDR3aa: CASSNRDRGENTGELFF
CDR3nt: TGTGCCAGCAGCAACCGGGACAGGGGGGAGAACACCGGGGAGCTGTTTTTT

v_gene: TRBV19
d_gene: TRBD1
j_gene: TRBJ1-1
abundance: .
CDR3aa: CASSMFRRDSRNMNTEAFF
CDR3nt: TGTGCCAGTAGTATGTTCCGCCGGGACAGCAGAAACATGAACACTGAAGCTTTCTTT

v_gene: TRBV30
d_gene: .
j_gene: TRBJ2-5
abundance: .
CDR3aa: CAAAGETQYF
CDR3nt: TGTGCCGCGGCGGGGGAGACCCAGTACTTC

v_gene: TRBV5-1
d_gene: TRBD1
j_gene: TRBJ1-4
abundance: .
CDR3aa: CASSQGQGREKLFF
CDR3nt: TGCGCCAGCAGCCAAGGACAGGGACGTGAAAAACTGTTTTTT

v_gene: TRBV7-2
d_gene: .
j_gene: TRBJ2-3
abundance: .
CDR3aa: CASTIGDRRTGTQYF
CDR3nt: TGTGCCAGCACCATAGGGGATCGGCGCACGGGTACGCAGTATTTT

v_gene: TRBV7-7
d_gene: TRBD1
j_gene: TRBJ2-7
abundance: .
CDR3aa: CASSRGQNYEQYF
CDR3nt: TGTGCTAGCAGCAGGGGACAGAACTACGAGCAGTACTTC

v_gene: TRBV12-5
d_gene: .
j_gene: TRBJ2-7
abundance: few
CDR3aa: CASAPAGYEQYF
CDR3nt: TGTGCTAGTGCCCCGGCAGGATACGAGCAGTACTTC

v_gene: TRBV11-2
d_gene: TRBD2
j_gene: TRBJ2-7
abundance: .
CDR3aa: CASSLEGLAAYEQYF
CDR3nt: TGTGCCAGCAGCTTAGAGGGACTAGCGGCATACGAGCAGTACTTC

v_gene: TRBV7-9
d_gene: TRBD1
j_gene: TRBJ2-3
abundance: .
CDR3aa: CASSSQGIAGSDTQYF
CDR3nt: TGTGCCAGCAGCTCACAGGGGATCGCCGGGTCAGATACGCAGTATTTT

v_gene: TRBV9
d_gene: TRBD2
j_gene: TRBJ2-7
abundance: .
CDR3aa: CASSPTSGYEQYF
CDR3nt: TGTGCCAGCAGCCCCACTAGCGGCTACGAGCAGTACTTC

v_gene: TRBV9
d_gene: TRBD1
j_gene: TRBJ2-5
abundance: .
CDR3aa: CASSTQPGTGKETQYF
CDR3nt: TGTGCCAGCAGCACCCAGCCCGGGACAGGGAAAGAGACCCAGTACTTC

v_gene: TRBV7-2
d_gene: TRBD2
j_gene: TRBJ2-7
abundance: .
CDR3aa: CASSSTSGGTQYF
CDR3nt: TGTGCCAGCAGCTCGACTAGCGGGGGGACTCAGTACTTC

v_gene: TRBV10-3
d_gene: .
j_gene: TRBJ2-5
abundance: .
CDR3aa: CATQMNQETQYF
CDR3nt: TGTGCCACCCAGATGAACCAAGAGACCCAGTACTTC

v_gene: TRBV4-1
d_gene: .
j_gene: TRBJ2-1
abundance: few
CDR3aa: CASSPLGSSYNEQFF
CDR3nt: TGCGCCAGCAGCCCCTTAGGGAGCTCCTACAATGAGCAGTTCTTC

v_gene: TRBV29-1
d_gene: TRBD2
j_gene: TRBJ2-7
abundance: .
CDR3aa: CSVLRTHERGYEQYF
CDR3nt: TGCAGCGTTCTAAGGACCCACGAGCGGGGCTACGAGCAGTACTTC

v_gene: TRBV6-5
d_gene: .
j_gene: TRBJ2-1
abundance: .
CDR3aa: CASSYGRVGEQFF
CDR3nt: TGTGCCAGCAGTTATGGTCGGGTCGGTGAGCAGTTCTTC

v_gene: TRBV2
d_gene: .
j_gene: TRBJ1-5
abundance: .
CDR3aa: CASSPDRVNQPQHF
CDR3nt: TGTGCCAGCAGCCCGGACAGAGTCAATCAGCCCCAGCATTTT

v_gene: TRBV5-4
d_gene: .
j_gene: TRBJ2-5
abundance: .
CDR3aa: CASSRDSRSLETQYF
CDR3nt: TGTGCCAGCAGCCGGGACTCCCGGTCGTTGGAGACCCAGTACTTC

v_gene: TRBV15
d_gene: .
j_gene: TRBJ2-7
abundance: .
CDR3aa: CATSRDHYEQYF
CDR3nt: TGTGCCACCAGCAGAGACCACTACGAGCAGTACTTC

v_gene: TRBV5-8
d_gene: TRBD2
j_gene: TRBJ2-5
abundance: .
CDR3aa: CASSLRAGGRRETQYF
CDR3nt: TGTGCCAGCAGCTTGAGGGCGGGGGGCCGAAGGGAGACCCAGTACTTC

v_gene: TRBV12-5
d_gene: TRBD1
j_gene: TRBJ2-7
abundance: once
CDR3aa: CASGWTGYEQYF
CDR3nt: TGTGCTAGTGGTTGGACAGGGTATGAGCAGTACTTC

v_gene: TRBV7-8
d_gene: TRBD2
j_gene: TRBJ2-2
abundance: .
CDR3aa: CASSLGYTGGPHRELFF
CDR3nt: TGTGCCAGCAGCTTAGGTTATACGGGGGGTCCTCACCGGGAGCTGTTTTTT

v_gene: TRBV6-1
d_gene: TRBD1
j_gene: TRBJ2-7
abundance: .
CDR3aa: CASSTTGTGPYEQYF
CDR3nt: TGTGCCAGCAGTACAACAGGGACAGGGCCCTACGAGCAGTACTTC

v_gene: TRBV7-9
d_gene: TRBD1
j_gene: TRBJ2-5
abundance: .
CDR3aa: CASSLDRVKETQYF
CDR3nt: TGTGCCAGCAGCTTGGACAGGGTAAAAGAGACCCAGTACTTC

v_gene: TRBV2
d_gene: .
j_gene: TRBJ1-6
abundance: .
CDR3aa: CASSEAPGGNSPLHF
CDR3nt: TGTGCCAGCAGTGAAGCGCCCGGCGGGAATTCACCCCTCCACTTT

v_gene: TRBV25-1
d_gene: .
j_gene: TRBJ1-2
abundance: .
CDR3aa: CASSDSYRDKIYGYTF
CDR3nt: TGTGCCAGCAGTGACTCTTACCGGGACAAAATCTATGGCTACACCTTC

v_gene: TRBV4-1
d_gene: TRBD1
j_gene: TRBJ2-2
abundance: .
CDR3aa: CASSPRTGTLATGELFF
CDR3nt: TGCGCCAGCAGCCCTCGGACAGGGACTTTGGCCACCGGGGAGCTGTTTTTT

v_gene: TRBV5-1
d_gene: .
j_gene: TRBJ2-7
abundance: .
CDR3aa: CASSHSSDEQYF
CDR3nt: TGCGCCAGCAGCCACTCTAGTGACGAGCAGTACTTC

v_gene: TRBV20-1
d_gene: .
j_gene: TRBJ1-2
abundance: .
CDR3aa: CSGAGAWGYTF
CDR3nt: TGCAGTGGGGCGGGGGCCTGGGGCTACACCTTC

v_gene: TRBV7-9
d_gene: TRBD1
j_gene: TRBJ1-1
abundance: .
CDR3aa: CASSSGTANTEAFF
CDR3nt: TGTGCCAGCAGTTCCGGGACAGCGAACACTGAAGCTTTCTTT

v_gene: TRBV29-1
d_gene: TRBD1
j_gene: TRBJ2-7
abundance: .
CDR3aa: CSVEGWDSSLSYEQYF
CDR3nt: TGCAGCGTTGAAGGATGGGACAGTTCCCTATCCTACGAGCAGTACTTC

v_gene: TRBV7-9
d_gene: .
j_gene: TRBJ1-1
abundance: .
CDR3aa: CSSSTPVALGTPVAEAFF
CDR3nt: TGTTCCAGCAGCACTCCCGTCGCTCTCGGGACACCCGTCGCTGAAGCTTTCTTT

v_gene: TRBV6-1
d_gene: .
j_gene: TRBJ2-1
abundance: .
CDR3aa: CASKKPNEQFF
CDR3nt: TGTGCCAGTAAGAAGCCCAATGAGCAGTTCTTC

v_gene: TRBV7-9
d_gene: .
j_gene: TRBJ1-1
abundance: .
CDR3aa: CASSLGKGGALNTEAFF
CDR3nt: TGTGCCAGCAGCTTAGGGAAGGGGGGGGCCCTGAACACTGAAGCTTTCTTT

v_gene: TRBV6-6
d_gene: .
j_gene: TRBJ2-7
abundance: .
CDR3aa: CASSYVGETYEQYF
CDR3nt: TGTGCCAGCAGTTACGTTGGGGAGACCTACGAGCAGTACTTC

v_gene: TRBV5-4
d_gene: .
j_gene: TRBJ2-7
abundance: .
CDR3aa: CASSRRDTSYEQYF
CDR3nt: TGTGCCAGCTCCCGCCGGGACACCTCCTACGAGCAGTACTTC

v_gene: TRBV6-1
d_gene: .
j_gene: TRBJ2-3
abundance: once
CDR3aa: CASSVGGGLGDTQYF
CDR3nt: TGTGCCAGCAGTGTAGGTGGGGGCCTTGGAGATACGCAGTATTTT

v_gene: TRBV5-5
d_gene: .
j_gene: TRBJ1-1
abundance: .
CDR3aa: CASSLSNTEAFF
CDR3nt: TGTGCCAGCAGCCTCAGTAACACTGAAGCTTTCTTT

v_gene: TRBV6-1
d_gene: TRBD1
j_gene: TRBJ2-5
abundance: once
CDR3aa: CASSVDPGGRETQYF
CDR3nt: TGTGCCAGCAGCGTTGATCCAGGGGGCAGGGAGACCCAGTACTTC

v_gene: TRBV6-1
d_gene: .
j_gene: TRBJ2-7
abundance: once
CDR3aa: CASRGDLNYEQYF
CDR3nt: TGTGCCAGCAGGGGGGACTTAAATTACGAGCAGTACTTC

v_gene: TRBV29-1
d_gene: .
j_gene: TRBJ1-2
abundance: .
CDR3aa: CSVDAGDHGYTF
CDR3nt: TGCAGCGTTGATGCAGGGGACCATGGCTACACCTTC

v_gene: TRBV7-2
d_gene: .
j_gene: TRBJ2-5
abundance: .
CDR3aa: CASSLFGGVQETQYF
CDR3nt: TGTGCCAGCAGCTTATTCGGCGGAGTCCAAGAGACCCAGTACTTC

v_gene: TRBV18
d_gene: .
j_gene: TRBJ2-2
abundance: .
CDR3aa: CASSLSGELFF
CDR3nt: TGTGCCAGCTCACTCTCCGGGGAGCTGTTTTTT

v_gene: TRBV5-4
d_gene: .
j_gene: TRBJ1-2
abundance: .
CDR3aa: CASSSQGGGYTF
CDR3nt: TGTGCCAGCAGCTCCCAGGGCGGCGGCTACACCTTC